These 27 T cell receptor beta chains originate from one sample sequenced in a study of T cells in pancreatic ductal adenocarcinoma. The table came from immunoSEQ multiplex PCR; TCRdb's copy has only in-frame clones and leaves some out. The sample records under 30,000 clones, roughly nine tenths being singletons. The selected patients with pancreatic ductal adenocarcinoma had surgery but no neoadjuvant therapy. The sample comprised PBMCs. Receptor source: a human donor with pancreatic ductal adenocarcinoma.

This chain uses TRBV6-5 with TRBJ2-2; unclear D gene. CDR3 length: 15 amino acids. Germline V gives CDR1 MNHEY, CDR2 SVGAGI. The V end lost 8 bases, the J end lost 2 bases, and 15 bases lay between the germline ends. The CDR3 region has the DNA TGTGCCAGCCACGCTTCGAGGTCCAACACCGGGGAGCTGTTTTTT. Its protein is CASHASRSNTGELFF.

This clone was counted only a few times. Its ends do not fully match the called genes, so a read error is possible. This chain connects TRBV7-7 to TRBJ2-1; the D gene is possibly TRBD1 (5 bases). Germline assignment: CDR1 SSHAT and CDR2 FNYEAQ (reference sequence). CDR3 length equals 14 residues. The CDR3 here is CASSLGLGLDEQFF. CDR3 in DNA: TGTGCTAGCAGCTTAGGATTGGGGCTTGATGAGCAGTTCTTC.

V gene TRBV19 combines with J gene TRBJ2-2; no clear D gene. Germline assignment: CDR1 LNHDA and CDR2 SQIVND (reference sequence). The CDR3 has 13 residues. V lost 5 bases and J lost 5, with 9 bases in between. Here the CDR3 reads CASSHYSTGELFF. The CDR3 DNA is TGTGCCAGTAGTCATTACTCAACCGGGGAGCTGTTTTTT.

This clone was seen once. The chain employs TRBV11-2 and TRBJ2-2; 11 bases match TRBD2. The V gene end was trimmed by 5 bases and the J gene end by 4 bases; junction bases not matched to a gene: 0. This CDR3 spans 14 amino acids. CDR1 is SGHAT and CDR2 is FQNNGV in the germline V gene. CDR3 amino acids: CASSGTSGTGELFF. DNA of the CDR3: TGTGCCAGCAGCGGGACTAGCGGCACCGGGGAGCTGTTTTTT.

The chain recombines TRBV19 with TRBJ1-1; weak D call: TRBD1 (6 bases). Germline V gene lookup returns CDR1 LNHDA and CDR2 SQIVND (reference sequence). The CDR3 covers 12 residues. Trimming left V 3 bases short and J 6 bases short, with 8 bases between. The CDR3 is CASSIGGPEAFF. CDR3 sequence (DNA): TGTGCCAGTAGTATCGGGGGGCCTGAAGCTTTCTTT. Full variable domain (missing parts from reference TRBV19 and TRBJ1-1): DGGITQSPKYLFRKEGQNVTLSCEQNLNHDAMYWYRQDPGQGLRLIYYSQIVNDFQKGDIAEGYSVSREKKESFPLTVTSAQKNPTAFYLCASSIGGPEAFFGQGTRLTVV.

The chain uses TRBV6-5 and TRBJ1-5; D possibly corresponds to TRBD1 (5 bases). The CDR3 is 14 residues long. Trimming took off 11 bases at V and 10 bases at J, with 24 bases between the two ends. Germline CDR1 reads MNHEY; CDR2 reads SVGAGI. CDR3 in amino acids: CAAAPDSSSFPQHF. CDR3 nucleotide sequence: TGTGCCGCCGCCCCCGACAGTTCCTCGTTTCCCCAGCATTTT.

The V call is TRBV27, the J call TRBJ2-4; TRBD2 matches at 9 bases. This CDR3 is 20 amino acids long. The ends lost 5 bases at V and 8 bases at J; junction bases unmatched: 25. Germline V gives CDR1 MNHEY, CDR2 SMNVEV (reference sequence). CDR3 region: CASSGLDLGTNSGRGDIQYF. Here the CDR3 DNA reads TGTGCCAGCAGTGGCCTGGACCTTGGGACGAATAGCGGGAGAGGGGACATTCAGTACTTC.

The gene calls are TRBV15 and TRBJ2-3; 15 bases agree with TRBD2. The germline V gene has CDR1 LNHNV and CDR2 YYDKDF (reference sequence). The CDR3 length is 19 residues. After removal of 3 bases from V and 1 base from J, the junction contained 8 bases not matched to a gene. The CDR3 DNA follows: TGTGCCACCAGCAGGCCGGGACTAGCGGGAGGTTTTCGCACAGATACGCAGTATTTT. This sequence encodes CATSRPGLAGGFRTDTQYF.

The chain carries TRBV5-1 and TRBJ2-1; 9 bases match TRBD1. This CDR3 contains 16 residues. The V gene's germline CDR1 is SGHRS and CDR2 YFSETQ. Trimming cost V 0 bases and J 6 bases; bases outside gene matches: 7. The CDR3 loop is CASSLGRDRAGNEQFF. The DNA for the CDR3 is TGCGCCAGCAGCTTGGGGCGGGACAGGGCAGGCAATGAGCAGTTCTTC.

The chain links TRBV19 to TRBJ1-2; D is unresolved. Germline V lookup: CDR1 LNHDA, CDR2 SQIVND (reference sequence). Deletions cut 8 bases from V and 4 bases from J, with 8 bases between. The length of the CDR3 is 11 residues. The CDR3 protein is CASSWGYGYTF. CDR3 nucleotides: TGTGCCAGTTCGTGGGGCTATGGCTACACCTTC.

The V gene is TRBV28, the J gene TRBJ2-3; 11 bases map to TRBD1. V shed 9 bases, J shed 2 bases, and the junction held 7 bases outside the gene matches. CDR3 length: 15 amino acids. In germline, CDR1 is MDHEN, CDR2 SYDVKM. CDR3 nucleotides: TGTGCCAGTGAGGAAGGACAGGGGGCCACAGATACGCAGTATTTT. Its translation is CASEEGQGATDTQYF.

This chain uses TRBV29-1 with TRBJ2-3, with D possibly being TRBD2 (6 bases). Germline V gene data show CDR1 as SQVTM and CDR2 as ANQGSEA. The length of the CDR3 is 14 residues. Trimming pared 3 bases from V and 2 bases from J, leaving 12 bases between. The CDR3 loop is CSVDGVAATDTQYF. DNA of the CDR3: TGCAGCGTTGATGGGGTAGCGGCCACAGATACGCAGTATTTT.

The chain recombines TRBV7-9 with TRBJ2-3, with TRBD2 matching over 9 bases. There are 18 residues in the CDR3. Unmatched junction bases numbered 10, after V lost 2 bases and J lost 1 base. CDR1 and CDR2 from the germline V gene are SEHNR and FQNEAQ (reference sequence). The CDR3 DNA reads as TGTGCCAGCAGCTTATATCGTGCGGGAGGGCCGGGCACAGATACGCAGTATTTT. Its translation is CASSLYRAGGPGTDTQYF.

This chain connects TRBV27 to TRBJ2-7; TRBD1 matches 7 bases. Germline V gene lookup returns CDR1 MNHEY and CDR2 SMNVEV (reference sequence). After removal of 4 bases from V and 4 bases from J, the junction contained 7 bases not matched to a gene. The CDR3 has 14 residues. CDR3 nucleotide sequence: TGTGCCAGCAGTTCCAGGACAGGAACGTACGAGCAGTACTTC. Its protein is CASSSRTGTYEQYF.

The chain is built from TRBV5-6 and TRBJ2-7; no clear D gene. The germline V and J ends were trimmed by 1 base and 0 bases, with 5 bases remaining between them. Germline loops: CDR1 SGHDT, CDR2 YYEEEE. CDR3 length: 13 residues. The CDR3 protein is CASSLRSSYEQYF. The CDR3 DNA sequence: TGTGCCAGCAGCTTGAGGAGCTCCTACGAGCAGTACTTC.

The chain couples TRBV5-6 to TRBJ1-1, with TRBD1 as a possible D gene (5 bases). This CDR3 is 14 amino acids long. Trimming pared 3 bases from V and 0 bases from J, leaving 9 bases between. Per germline, CDR1 SGHDT and CDR2 YYEEEE. DNA for the CDR3: TGTGCCAGCAGCTCCAGGGTTGTGAACACTGAAGCTTTCTTT. Residues: CASSSRVVNTEAFF.

This chain uses TRBV28 with TRBJ1-2; D uncertain. V lost 2 bases to trimming and J lost 8 bases, with 9 bases between them. This CDR3 comprises 12 residues. Germline CDR1 MDHEN, CDR2 SYDVKM. The CDR3 DNA sequence: TGTGCCAGCAGTTTACCAGAAAGAGGCTACACCTTC. This sequence encodes CASSLPERGYTF.

By proportion, this clone is medium-sized. This chain uses TRBV9 with TRBJ2-3; no clear D gene. V lost 0 bases and J lost 3, with 14 bases in between. The CDR3 sequence is 16 residues long. Germline CDR1 reads SGDLS; CDR2 reads YYNGEE. In DNA, the CDR3 is TGTGCCAGCAGCGTAGATAACGGCGGAACTACAGATACGCAGTATTTT. Translation gives CASSVDNGGTTDTQYF.

The chain is built from TRBV7-2 and TRBJ1-3, with TRBD1 matching over 12 bases. V lost 10 bases and J lost 0; bases outside the gene matches: 10. The V gene's germline CDR1 is SGHTA and CDR2 FQGNSA. The CDR3 sequence is 17 residues long. The CDR3: CATGTGGFSPSGNTIYF. CDR3 sequence (DNA): TGTGCCACAGGGACAGGGGGCTTTAGTCCCTCTGGAAACACCATATATTTT.

The V and J genes are TRBV28 and TRBJ2-2; a weak D match, TRBD2 (6 bases). Per the germline V gene, CDR1 is MDHEN and CDR2 is SYDVKM. The CDR3 totals 15 residues. V was clipped by 6 bases and J by 4 bases, with 15 bases between them. CDR3 amino acids: CASRVEGRGTGELFF. CDR3 nucleotides: TGTGCCAGCAGGGTGGAGGGCCGAGGCACCGGGGAGCTGTTTTTT.

This sequence joins TRBV7-8 and TRBJ2-5, with D perhaps TRBD2 (6 bases). The CDR3 consists of 17 residues. Trimming cost V 5 bases and J 0 bases, with 19 bases left between them. Germline CDR1 SGHVS, CDR2 FQNEAQ. CDR3 protein: CASSPTGVELYQETQYF. The CDR3, as DNA: TGTGCCAGCAGCCCTACGGGGGTAGAACTGTACCAAGAGACCCAGTACTTC.

The V call is TRBV30, the J call TRBJ2-7, with 7 bases identical to TRBD1. The CDR3 runs 12 residues. Germline V gene lookup returns CDR1 GTSNPN and CDR2 SVGIG (reference sequence). J lost 6 bases, V lost 7 bases, and 9 bases had no gene match. The CDR3 region has the DNA TGTGCCTACCGCCGACAGGGATCCGAGCAGTACTTC. Its protein product is CAYRRQGSEQYF.

The chain links TRBV10-3 to TRBJ2-2; D call uncertain. Trimming removed 2 bases at V and 7 bases at J, with 5 bases between. This CDR3 comprises 12 residues. Germline V gene data show CDR1 as ENHRY and CDR2 as SYGVKD. The CDR3 DNA sequence: TGTGCCATCAGTGAGGGGAACGGGGAGCTGTTTTTT. Residues: CAISEGNGELFF.

The chain is built from TRBV27 and TRBJ2-7, with 7 bases aligning to TRBD2. V lost 5 bases, J lost 3 bases, and 4 bases stayed unmatched. The CDR3 is 13 amino acids. In germline, CDR1 is MNHEY, CDR2 SMNVEV (reference sequence). The DNA of the CDR3 is TGTGCCAGCAGTCGGCGGGAGAACTACGAGCAGTACTTC. Its translation is CASSRRENYEQYF.

The chain has TRBV5-1 and TRBJ2-2; D gene unclear. The ends were cut back, 3 bases at V and 0 bases at J, with 9 bases in the middle. This CDR3 contains 15 residues. Germline CDR1 and CDR2: SGHRS and YFSETQ. The CDR3 region has the DNA TGCGCCAGCAGCTCCCCCGTCGCGAACACCGGGGAGCTGTTTTTT. Its translation: CASSSPVANTGELFF.

The chain employs TRBV2 and TRBJ2-1; D perhaps matches TRBD2 (5 bases). Trimming took off 5 bases at V and 3 bases at J, with 11 bases between the two ends. The CDR3 runs 14 residues. Germline loops: CDR1 SNHLY, CDR2 FYNNEI. CDR3 in DNA: TGTGCCAGCAGTTCCCGGACTGACTACAATGAGCAGTTCTTC. Translating it yields CASSSRTDYNEQFF.

J is TRBJ1-1 and V is TRBV7-2, with 7 bases identical to TRBD1. The V segment lost 1 base and the J segment 7 bases; nucleotides outside the gene matches: 3. CDR3 length equals 13 residues. Germline V gene lookup returns CDR1 SGHTA and CDR2 FQGNSA. The chain's CDR3 is CASSLGTGVEAFF. The DNA for the CDR3 is TGTGCCAGCAGCTTAGGTACAGGGGTTGAAGCTTTCTTT.